The entry below gives a single TCR beta chain sequence along with its context. Its target is not known. This sample is drawn from a study of identical twins' blood T cells. Study overall: Around twelve libraries, six alpha and six beta, gave around 50 million reads. Study findings and constraints: Even for out-of-frame TCRbeta, twins reportedly shared V gene usage much more than unrelated donors.

Original processing notes: Clonotypes per individual ranged from about 85,000 to nearly 500,000. TCRdb called the 5' RACE reads again in MiXCR, with one record for every CDR3 protein. The V and J calls here are based on TCRdb, not the publication. The repertoire holds 300,000 to 400,000 distinct CDR3 sequences, with more than 25% as singletons. Trimming left V 8 bases short and J 1 base short, with 11 bases between. CDR1 and CDR2 from the germline V gene are MNHNY and SVGAGI (reference sequence). CDR3 size: 13 residues. Sequenced: PBMCs. The rearrangement links TRBV6-6 to TRBJ1-1, with D possibly TRBD1 on 5 matching bases. This clonotype was sampled from a woman between 18 and 49 years old in good health. Here the CDR3 reads CASLNQGNTEAFF. DNA of the CDR3: TGTGCCAGCCTCAATCAGGGGAACACTGAAGCTTTCTTT.